This T cell receptor (beta chain) comes out of a study of T-cell memory formation after mild COVID-19. Turning to the study itself: Among the donors, TCR clusters were largely specific to each donor.

Germline lookup yields CDR1 SQVTM and CDR2 ANQGSEA. The CDR3 is 13 amino acids. V shed 8 bases, J shed 3 bases, and the junction held 7 bases outside the gene matches. This clonotype has only a few counts. As yet, its antigen is unknown. General study results and limits: The study detected some responding clones in pre-infection memory, suggesting cross-reactive memory joined. Second-wave clones that peaked on day 37 lacked confirmed SARS-CoV-2 specificity. Most CD4+ clones that shrank were in CM and EM, while CD8+ ones turned up in EMRA.

From the 5' RACE reads, TCRdb called clonotypes with MiXCR, one entry per CDR3 protein. The sample includes some 300,000 distinct CDR3 sequences, roughly 19% seen only once; the top ten take 21%. V usage is TRBV29-1 and J usage is TRBJ2-3, with TRBD2 matching over 8 bases. This sequence originates from a man in his late teens or twenties who had mild COVID-19 (a few samples of this study predate the infection). Cell type and time point are not known. The sample consisted of PBMCs or a T cell subset sorted from them (not recorded which). The CDR3 loop is CSPTGLATDTQYF. The CDR3, as DNA: TGCAGCCCCACAGGACTAGCAACAGATACGCAGTATTTT.